The clone carrying this TCR beta chain was seen only a few times. The antigen remains unidentified. Unique molecular identifiers were affixed to single, distinct cDNA molecules. One entry per CDR3 protein results from TCRdb running MiXCR on the 5' RACE reads. The table has tens of thousands of distinct CDR3 sequences, about 4.9% seen once. This record comes from a study of early T cells in non-severe SARS-CoV-2 infection. About the research overall: Alpha and beta chains were unpaired, from unsorted whole-blood bulk RNA. Study results and limitations: Missing private and CD4 specificities, VDJdb matching favored anti-spike CD8 responses.

The sample was whole blood, taken at baseline. This clonotype was obtained from an adult who was a healthcare worker with PCR-confirmed SARS-CoV-2 infection or an uninfected control (not recorded which).

The CDR3 sequence is CASSLATSGADTQYF. The CDR3 DNA is TGTGCCAGCAGCTTGGCCACTAGCGGGGCTGATACGCAGTATTTT. The V gene is TRBV5-4, the J gene TRBJ2-3, with TRBD2 matching over 10 bases. The CDR3 is 15 residues long. Germline lookup yields CDR1 SGHNT and CDR2 YYREEE (reference sequence). Losses at the gene ends were 0 bases for V and 6 bases for J; bases not matched to a gene: 4. Together with reference TRBV5-4 and TRBJ2-3, the CDR3 gives the full variable domain: ETGVTQSPTHLIKTRGQQVTLRCSSQSGHNTVSWYQQALGQGPQFIFQYYREEENGRGNFPPRFSGLQFPNYSSELNVNALELDDSALYLCASSLATSGADTQYFGPGTRLTVL.